The source of this T cell receptor beta chain is a study of blood T cell repertoires in COVID-19. In the study overall: From the United States, Italy and Spain came samples of acute and convalescent COVID-19. Sources were T cells, B-cell-depleted T cells, or PBMCs; the material itself was cDNA or gDNA.

V lost 7 bases to trimming and J lost 0 bases, with 6 bases between them. Per germline, CDR1 MGHDK and CDR2 SYGVNS. There are 12 residues in the CDR3. Per the study methods: How many nucleated cells were present was estimated from reference gene primer amplification. Produced via immunoSEQ multiplex PCR; TCRdb's table is partial and in-frame only. V, J and clone size are those of that table, while D and trimming were read from the DNA. The sample lists about 83,000 clones, around 84% occurring once. The V gene is TRBV25-1, the J gene TRBJ1-2; the D is unclear. The TCR sequence derives from a woman older than 75 in a cohort sampled during active or convalescent COVID-19. The sequencing input was peripheral blood. CDR3 sequence (DNA): TGTGCCAGCAATTCAGCTAACTATGGCTACACCTTC. It specifies CASNSANYGYTF.